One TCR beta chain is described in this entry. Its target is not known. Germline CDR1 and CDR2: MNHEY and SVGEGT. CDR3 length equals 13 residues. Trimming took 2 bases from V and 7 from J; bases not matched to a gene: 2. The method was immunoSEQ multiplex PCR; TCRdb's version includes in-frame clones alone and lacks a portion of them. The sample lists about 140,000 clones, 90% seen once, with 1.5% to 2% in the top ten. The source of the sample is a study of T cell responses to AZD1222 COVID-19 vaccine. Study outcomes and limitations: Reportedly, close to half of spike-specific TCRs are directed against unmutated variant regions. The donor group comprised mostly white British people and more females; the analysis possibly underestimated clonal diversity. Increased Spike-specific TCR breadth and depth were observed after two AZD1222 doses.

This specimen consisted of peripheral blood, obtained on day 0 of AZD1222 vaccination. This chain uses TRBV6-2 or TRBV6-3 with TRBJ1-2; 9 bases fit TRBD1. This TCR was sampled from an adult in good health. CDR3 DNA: TGTGCCAGCAGTTACCGGACAGGGGTTGGCTACACCTTC. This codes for CASSYRTGVGYTF.